Presented here are 17 T cell receptor beta chains from one specimen sequenced in a study of T cells in Graves' hyperthyroidism and ophthalmopathy. RNA transcripts served as the template for amplifying TCR beta CDR3 regions. Using the HTBI primer set, a first-round RT-PCR was run on the TCR CDR3. One entry per CDR3 protein results from TCRdb running MiXCR on the multiplex PCR reads. The sample holds approximately 250,000 distinct CDR3 sequences, roughly 22% seen once. Sequencing was done on a sample of blood. The receptor set was obtained from a woman aged 35 to 49 with Graves' ophthalmopathy.

This clonotype was recorded at least ten times. J is TRBJ2-7 and V is TRBV6-5, with 8 bases matching TRBD1. The CDR3 length is 14 residues. Germline trimming cut 5 bases from V and 4 bases from J; bases unmatched to any gene: 7. Looked up from germline, CDR1 is MNHEY and CDR2 is SVGAGI. CDR3 bases: TGTGCCAGCAGTCCAAATGACAGGGGTTACGAGCAGTACTTC. This gives the protein CASSPNDRGYEQYF.

The table lists this clonotype with many counts. The chain has TRBV20-1 and TRBJ2-7; D possibly corresponds to TRBD2 (5 bases). CDR1 and CDR2 from the germline V gene are DFQATT and SNEGSKA (reference sequence). The length of the CDR3 is 15 residues. The V end lost 0 bases, the J end lost 4 bases, and 16 bases lay between the germline ends. The CDR3 coding sequence is TGCAGTGCTAGAGATTTGGCAGTGAGAGGGTACGAGCAGTACTTC. It encodes CSARDLAVRGYEQYF.

This clonotype was counted ten times or more. The chain carries TRBV2 and TRBJ2-7; 8 nucleotides agree with TRBD1. The trim removed 1 base at V and 5 bases at J, leaving 4 bases unmatched. CDR1 is SNHLY, CDR2 FYNNEI, per germline. There are 14 residues in the CDR3. The CDR3 DNA is TGTGCCAGCAGTGAAGAGGCAGGGGGCCACGAGCAGTACTTC. Translated, it gives CASSEEAGGHEQYF.

CDR3 nucleotide sequence: TGTGCCAGCAGCCCGACAGGGTTCTTCACTGAAGCTTTCTTT. Translating it yields CASSPTGFFTEAFF. This rearrangement joins TRBV28 to TRBJ1-1, with 7 bases lining up with TRBD1. The CDR3 is 14 residues long. The germline CDR1 and CDR2 sequences are MDHEN and SYDVKM. V lost 6 bases and J lost 4; bases outside the gene matches: 8.

This clonotype was observed many times. This rearrangement joins TRBV6-1 to TRBJ2-7; 11 nucleotides line up with TRBD2. There are 18 residues in the CDR3. V shed 4 bases, J shed 4 bases, and the junction held 15 bases outside the gene matches. CDR1 MNHNS and CDR2 SASEGT come from the germline V gene. The CDR3 sequence: CASSALTSGSSSLYEQYF. CDR3 bases: TGTGCCAGCAGTGCCCTCACTAGCGGGAGTTCCTCTTTGTACGAGCAGTACTTC.

This clonotype came up many times. This chain links TRBV6-5 with TRBJ1-1; no firm D call. Trimming removed 4 bases from V and 6 bases from J, with 12 bases in between. The CDR3 is 13 amino acids. Looked up from germline, CDR1 is MNHEY and CDR2 is SVGAGI. This CDR3 is CASSLFPGAEAFF. Written as DNA, the CDR3 is TGTGCCAGCAGTTTATTTCCCGGGGCTGAAGCTTTCTTT.

This clonotype was observed many times. This rearrangement joins TRBV18 to TRBJ1-5, with 11 bases identical to TRBD1. V lost 6 bases to trimming and J lost 3 bases; unmatched junction nucleotides: 7. The CDR3 runs to 16 residues. Per germline, CDR1 KGHSH and CDR2 LQKENI. CDR3 bases: TGTGCCAGCTCTCGGGACAGGGGGACCATCAATCAGCCCCAGCATTTT. It specifies CASSRDRGTINQPQHF.

The V and J genes are TRBV4-1 and TRBJ2-7, with D unresolved. Germline V gene lookup returns CDR1 MGHRA and CDR2 YSYEKL. V lost 0 bases to trimming and J lost 3 bases, with 9 bases between them. The CDR3 loop spans 14 amino acids. The CDR3: CASSQEELGYEQYF. The CDR3, as DNA: TGCGCCAGCAGCCAAGAGGAGCTGGGCTACGAGCAGTACTTC.

J is TRBJ2-5 and V is TRBV6-5; possibly TRBD2 for D (6 bases). Germline CDR1 is MNHEY and CDR2 is SVGAGI. The CDR3 totals 17 residues. Trimming took off 2 bases at V and 5 bases at J, with 21 bases between the two ends. The CDR3 nucleotides read TGTGCCAGCAGTTACGCCTATGGGGGAGGTGGTGTGGAGACCCAGTACTTC. Encoded protein: CASSYAYGGGGVETQYF.

The sample holds many counts of this clonotype. The CDR3 DNA is TGCAGTGCTAGAGTAGCGGGAAGCTCCTACGAGCAGTACTTC. It encodes CSARVAGSSYEQYF. The chain joins TRBV20-1 to TRBJ2-7; 8 nucleotides line up with TRBD2. This CDR3 is built from 14 residues. The germline CDR1 and CDR2 sequences are DFQATT and SNEGSKA (reference sequence). Losses at the gene ends were 1 base for V and 0 bases for J; bases not matched to a gene: 2.

This clonotype was detected many times. This chain links TRBV2 with TRBJ2-7; 13 nucleotides line up with TRBD2. J lost 3 bases, V lost 7 bases, and 9 bases had no gene match. Germline lookup yields CDR1 SNHLY and CDR2 FYNNEI. This CDR3 is built from 16 residues. CDR3 sequence: CASKQGLAGNLYEQYF. CDR3 coding DNA: TGTGCCAGCAAACAGGGACTAGCGGGAAATCTCTACGAGCAGTACTTC.

The table lists this clonotype with many counts. V usage is TRBV10-3 and J usage is TRBJ2-7; 7 bases align to TRBD1. The V segment lost 6 bases and the J segment 2 bases; nucleotides outside the gene matches: 10. The V gene's germline CDR1 is ENHRY and CDR2 SYGVKD. CDR3 size: 15 residues. DNA of the CDR3: TGTGCCATCAGCCCGACAGGGAATGAAGCCTACGAGCAGTACTTC. Translated: CAISPTGNEAYEQYF.

This clonotype was observed at least ten times. The CDR3 DNA follows: TGTGCCATCAGCAACAGGGGGGATAACTATGGCTACACCTTC. Protein sequence: CAISNRGDNYGYTF. The chain links TRBV10-3 to TRBJ1-2, with 8 bases aligning to TRBD1. J lost 1 base, V lost 6 bases, and 4 bases had no gene match. This CDR3 is 14 amino acids long. Germline assignment: CDR1 ENHRY and CDR2 SYGVKD.

With respect to this clonotype: A single base separates this from a much larger clone, so it may be a read error. The CDR3 reads CSARKGGAERGEQYF. The DNA for the CDR3 is TGCAGTGCTAGAAAAGGGGGCGCGGAGAGAGGGGAGCAGTACTTC. The rearrangement joins TRBV20-1 to TRBJ2-7; the match to TRBD1 covers 7 bases. The CDR3 spans 15 residues. J was trimmed by 7 bases and V by 2 bases; bases with no gene match: 14. The V gene's germline CDR1 is DFQATT and CDR2 SNEGSKA (reference sequence).

This clonotype has just one count. The rearrangement links TRBV6-2 or TRBV6-3 to TRBJ2-7; 13 nucleotides agree with TRBD2. The V segment lost 5 bases and the J segment 1 base; nucleotides outside the gene matches: 5. From germline, CDR1 is MNHEY and CDR2 SVGEGT. This CDR3 contains 16 residues. The CDR3 DNA sequence: TGTGCCAGCAGTAGGGGACTAGCGGGACCTTCCTACGAGCAGTACTTC. This encodes CASSRGLAGPSYEQYF.

This clonotype was recorded many times. This rearrangement joins TRBV29-1 to TRBJ1-1; TRBD1 might be the D (5 bases). V lost 2 bases, J lost 5 bases, and 15 bases lay in between. The CDR3 has 14 residues. The germline V gene has CDR1 SQVTM and CDR2 ANQGSEA. CDR3 region: CSVENGGVGTEAFF. The CDR3 DNA is TGCAGCGTTGAAAACGGGGGGGTTGGAACTGAAGCTTTCTTT.

There are many counts of this clonotype. The rearrangement uses TRBV20-1 and TRBJ1-5; TRBD1 matches 7 bases. The CDR3 is 14 residues long. Germline V gene sequence: CDR1 DFQATT, CDR2 SNEGSKA (reference sequence). V trimming: 0 bases; J trimming: 3 bases; junction bases outside the gene matches: 2. For the CDR3, the DNA is TGCAGTGCTAGAGATGGGACAGACAATCAGCCCCAGCATTTT. Protein: CSARDGTDNQPQHF.